The 2 T cell receptor beta chains in this list originate from one sample, sequenced in a study of persistence of HIV-infected CD4 T cells. This was the immunoSEQ version 4 assay in survey mode. Repertoires were generated with immunoSEQ multiplex PCR, while TCRdb's copy carries only in-frame clones and drops some. This sample has 23,000 or so clones; under 80% occur once, and the top ten carry roughly 1.8%. Overlapping HIV-1 Gag 15-mer peptides at about 1 ug per peptide per mL were used. Sorting of responding CD4+ T cells relied on upregulated CD40 ligand together with CD69. What these receptors recognize is not known. Sequences were derived from CD4+ T cells sorted from PBMCs after roughly 18-hour stimulation, sampled from a patient who received antiretroviral therapy. All receptors derive from an adult man with HIV who was CMV-seropositive.

The table lists this clone with a few counts. This sequence joins TRBV6-5 and TRBJ1-1; D may be TRBD1 (5 bases). Trimming removed 5 bases from V and 4 bases from J, with 17 bases in between. This CDR3 has 15 amino acids. Germline CDR1 and CDR2: MNHEY and SVGAGI. The CDR3 reads CASSPKSGFSTEAFF. The CDR3 coding sequence is TGTGCCAGCAGTCCCAAGTCAGGGTTTAGCACTGAAGCTTTCTTT.

V is TRBV6-2 or TRBV6-3 and J is TRBJ2-3, with 14 nucleotides matching TRBD2. This CDR3 has 20 amino acids. Trimming removed 5 bases from V and 4 bases from J; junction bases left unmatched: 17. CDR1 is MNHEY and CDR2 is SVGEGT in the germline V gene. DNA of the CDR3: TGTGCCAGCAGTCTCGGAAAGACTAGCGGGGGGGCCATTCGATCAGATACGCAGTATTTT. It translates to CASSLGKTSGGAIRSDTQYF.